This T cell receptor beta chain was profiled in a study of cytomegalovirus exposure and HLA in healthy donors. The CDR3 loop spans 17 amino acids. The germline V gene has CDR1 LNHDA and CDR2 SQIVND (reference sequence). Deletions cut 3 bases from V and 8 bases from J, with 22 bases between. With regard to this clone: The antigen is undetermined.

PCR was performed using 60 Vbeta and 13 Jbeta primers. Profiling relied on immunoSEQ multiplex PCR, and the TCRdb table lists in-frame clones only, not all of them. The table includes 100,000 or so clones, roughly 85% detected once. Points from the study as a whole: Analysis was carried out at a later point, and it linked a missense DCLRE1C variant to TCR beta V- and J-gene trimming. On later analysis, the bulk of CMV-associated TCR beta chains appeared to be HLA-restricted. Most TCR sequences proved rare, with some public TCRs found in many donors. Sequencing likely produced, as an artifact, a cluster of highly shared sequence variants.

This receptor was obtained from a man between 35 and 55 years old in good health and CMV-seronegative. The sequenced sample was PBMCs. The chain combines TRBV19 with TRBJ1-4, with unresolved D. The CDR3 here is CASSIPPGRRDVEKLFF. The CDR3 DNA follows: TGTGCCAGTAGTATTCCCCCCGGCAGGAGGGATGTGGAAAAACTGTTTTTT.